These 20 T cell receptor beta chains were sequenced from one sample in a study of T cell responses to AZD1222 COVID-19 vaccine (dated by TCRdb to the early 2020s). The library was built by means of the immunoSEQ multiplex PCR assay. TCRdb took this table from immuneACCESS and kept in-frame rearrangements with V and J called. Such tables lack part of the clones; where checked against another copy, unresolved V genes explain under half of the gap, and the rest is unexplained. This sample is represented by 77,000 or so clones; around 87% of them were singletons. In total, the top ten clones hold 15% to 20% of the sample. The time point tag for this specimen amounts to: about 28 days (+/-7) after the second vaccine dose. Source: peripheral blood, taken 28 days after the second AZD1222 dose. These receptors originate from an adult who received the AZD1222 COVID-19 vaccine.

Within the sample, this clone is medium-sized. The identical CDR3 is also encoded by other nucleotide sequences in the sample. V gene TRBV29-1 combines with J gene TRBJ1-1; no reliable D call. Germline CDR1 SQVTM, CDR2 ANQGSEA. The CDR3 totals 12 residues. Between the trimmed V and J ends, which lost 6 bases and 3 bases, there was a span of 11 bases. CDR3 sequence: CSVLIGDTEAFF. Written as DNA, the CDR3 is TGCAGCGTCCTAATTGGGGACACTGAAGCTTTCTTT.

This clone was seen just once. The chain is built from TRBV4-1 and TRBJ2-1; 8 nucleotides align to TRBD1. Germline V gene data show CDR1 as MGHRA and CDR2 as YSYEKL. V dropped 6 bases and J dropped 5; count of bases not matched to a gene: 12. The CDR3 has 16 amino acids. The CDR3 loop reads CASRLTGTGSNNEQFF. DNA for the CDR3: TGCGCCAGCAGGCTTACCGGGACAGGATCCAACAATGAGCAGTTCTTC.

The chain combines TRBV6-2 or TRBV6-3 with TRBJ1-1; a possible D gene is TRBD1 (6 bases). V was shortened by 5 bases and J by 11 bases, with 30 bases between the two germline ends. Germline-derived CDR1 and CDR2 are MNHEY and SVGEGT. This CDR3 has 17 amino acids. CDR3 nucleotides: TGTGCCAGCAGTACATTACCGGGACAAGGGGAGGAGAGTACGGCTTTCTTT. This sequence encodes CASSTLPGQGEESTAFF.

The rearrangement uses TRBV30 and TRBJ2-3; D tentatively fits TRBD1 or TRBD2 (6 bases each). The length of the CDR3 is 15 residues. Trimming shortened V by 1 base and J by 2 bases, and 13 bases separated the two germline ends. The germline CDR1 and CDR2 sequences are GTSNPN and SVGIG (reference sequence). CDR3 DNA: TGTGCCTGGAGTGGGGGGGCCGGGATCACAGATACGCAGTATTTT. The encoded protein is CAWSGGAGITDTQYF.

The chain combines TRBV7-2 with TRBJ1-1; 9 bases line up with TRBD1. With 2 bases clipped from V and 4 bases from J, the junction kept 14 bases outside the gene matches. The CDR3 is 18 residues long. The V gene's germline CDR1 is SGHTA and CDR2 FQGNSA. In DNA, the CDR3 is TGTGCCAGCAGCTTATTTCTCCAAATCCGGGACAGGGCCACTGAAGCTTTCTTT. Its translation is CASSLFLQIRDRATEAFF.

The genes are TRBV6-5 and TRBJ2-2; 10 bases match TRBD1. V lost 7 bases, J lost 7 bases, and 9 bases stayed unmatched. Germline assignment: CDR1 MNHEY and CDR2 SVGAGI. This CDR3 is built from 15 residues. The CDR3 DNA sequence: TGTGCCAGCACTGGACAGGGGGTCCTGGACGGGGAGCTGTTTTTT. Translated, it gives CASTGQGVLDGELFF.

This chain links TRBV5-6 with TRBJ1-2, with D unclear. Per the germline V gene, CDR1 is SGHDT and CDR2 is YYEEEE. Trimming shortened V by 0 bases and J by 5 bases, and 14 bases separated the two germline ends. The CDR3 has 15 residues. The CDR3 bases are TGTGCCAGCAGCTTGGGGACGAGTTACCTTTATGGCTACACCTTC. Translation: CASSLGTSYLYGYTF.

The chain recombines TRBV21-1 with TRBJ2-7; the table's D call TRBD1 went unverified against the DNA. TRBV21-1 is a listed pseudogene. This CDR3 contains 15 residues. The CDR3 region is CASSLPWPYPYEQYF. CDR3 DNA: TGTGCCAGCAGCTTACCCTGGCCGTACCCCTACGAGCAGTACTTC.

The chain links TRBV5-1 to TRBJ1-1, with unresolved D. The germline CDR1 and CDR2 sequences are SGHRS and YFSETQ. V lost 3 bases and J 1 base, leaving 19 bases between the germline ends. The CDR3 spans 17 residues. DNA of the CDR3: TGCGCCAGCAGCTCGTCCGGGCAGCCATCCAAGAACACTGAAGCTTTCTTT. It is translated as CASSSSGQPSKNTEAFF.

The J gene is TRBJ2-1, the V gene TRBV5-1; no definite D call. Germline CDR1 SGHRS, CDR2 YFSETQ. This CDR3 region has 14 residues. Trimming cost V 0 bases and J 2 bases, with 6 bases left between them. Here the CDR3 DNA reads TGCGCCAGCAGCTTGGGAGGACCCTACAATGAGCAGTTCTTC. Protein product: CASSLGGPYNEQFF.

This clone was observed a single time. This chain links TRBV30 with TRBJ2-7; D perhaps matches TRBD1 (6 bases). Trimming pared 0 bases from V and 0 bases from J, leaving 9 bases between. CDR1 and CDR2 from the germline V gene are GTSNPN and SVGIG (reference sequence). The CDR3 has 14 amino acids. CDR3 coding DNA: TGTGCCTGGAGTGTACTGGGGGCCTCCTACGAGCAGTACTTC. This encodes CAWSVLGASYEQYF. The whole variable domain, filled in from reference TRBV30 and TRBJ2-7, reads SQTIHQWPATLVQPVGSPLSLECTVEGTSNPNLYWYRQAAGRGLQLLFYSVGIGQISSEVPQNLSASRPQDRQFILSSKKLLLSDSGFYLCAWSVLGASYEQYFGPGTRLTVT.

The J gene is TRBJ2-2, the V gene TRBV3-1 (or the pseudogene TRBV3-2); 13 bases fit TRBD2. J lost 4 bases, V lost 6 bases, and 5 bases had no gene match. The CDR3 runs to 16 residues. Germline CDR1 reads LGHDT; CDR2 reads YNNKEL (reference sequence). In DNA, the CDR3 is TGTGCCAGCAGTCGGGGACTAGCGGGACCCACCGGGGAGCTGTTTTTT. This encodes CASSRGLAGPTGELFF.

The chain joins TRBV28 to TRBJ1-2; D uncertain. Germline V lookup: CDR1 MDHEN, CDR2 SYDVKM. Between the trimmed V and J ends, which lost 3 bases and 7 bases, there was a span of 9 bases. CDR3 length: 12 residues. The CDR3 nucleotides read TGTGCCAGCAGTTTGGGGAGGTTTGGCTACACCTTC. Translated, it gives CASSLGRFGYTF.

This chain joins TRBV18 and TRBJ2-2, with a weak D call TRBD1 (5 bases). Trimming took 5 bases from V and 6 from J, leaving 10 bases between them. CDR3 length: 13 amino acids. Per the germline V gene, CDR1 is KGHSH and CDR2 is LQKENI. The CDR3 coding sequence is TGTGCCAGCTCAGCCCGGACACCCGGGGAGCTGTTTTTT. It specifies CASSARTPGELFF.

This chain uses TRBV6-4 with TRBJ2-2; D is ambiguous. The CDR3 is 15 residues long. From germline, CDR1 is MRHNA and CDR2 SNTAGT. Trimming took 0 bases from V and 1 from J, leaving 6 bases between them. The CDR3 sequence: CASSDSYRNTGELFF. In DNA form, the CDR3 reads TGTGCCAGCAGTGACTCGTACAGGAACACCGGGGAGCTGTTTTTT.

The V call is TRBV30, the J call TRBJ1-4, with TRBD1 identical over 7 bases. This CDR3 is built from 14 residues. Trimming at V came to 0 bases and at J to 7 bases, leaving 5 bases not matched to a gene. The V gene's germline CDR1 is GTSNPN and CDR2 SVGIG (reference sequence). CDR3 region: CAWSVIGGGEKLFF. The DNA of the CDR3 is TGTGCCTGGAGTGTAATAGGGGGCGGTGAAAAACTGTTTTTT.

This clone was detected only once. The V gene is TRBV13, the J gene TRBJ2-1; TRBD2 might be the D (6 bases). The V gene's germline CDR1 is PRHDT and CDR2 FYEKMQ (reference sequence). V shed 0 bases and J shed 0 bases, with 15 bases lying between them. There are 18 residues in the CDR3. The CDR3 reads CASSLGGPGDLSYNEQFF. CDR3 coding DNA: TGTGCCAGCAGCTTAGGAGGCCCGGGGGATCTCTCCTACAATGAGCAGTTCTTC.

This clone has only a few counts. This chain uses TRBV5-1 with TRBJ1-2; D gene ambiguous. Germline lookup yields CDR1 SGHRS and CDR2 YFSETQ. The ends were cut back, 0 bases at V and 1 base at J, with 10 bases in the middle. This CDR3 comprises 15 residues. The CDR3 sequence is CASSLGQGINYGYTF. The CDR3 nucleotides are TGCGCCAGCAGCTTGGGACAAGGTATTAACTATGGCTACACCTTC.

The V call is TRBV4-2, the J call TRBJ2-1; tentatively, D is TRBD1 (5 bases). Germline CDR1 and CDR2: LGHNA and YNFKEQ. Trimming stripped 2 bases from V and 7 bases from J, with 18 bases between. This CDR3 is 16 amino acids long. The CDR3 DNA follows: TGTGCCAGCAGCCAAAATCTCGGCCAGGGTGGAAATGAGCAGTTCTTC. Protein sequence: CASSQNLGQGGNEQFF.

This sequence joins TRBV6-5 and TRBJ1-2; D unresolved. The germline gives CDR1 MNHEY, CDR2 SVGAGI. The V end lost 5 bases, the J end lost 4 bases, and 8 bases lay between the germline ends. CDR3 length: 12 residues. CDR3 DNA sequence: TGTGCCAGCAGTCCGCGCCCCTATGGCTACACCTTC. This sequence encodes CASSPRPYGYTF.